The entry that follows covers one T cell receptor beta chain sequence. Its antigen is not identified. This CDR3 comprises 16 residues. The germline gives CDR1 SGHRS, CDR2 YFSETQ. V dropped 0 bases and J dropped 0 bases, with 12 bases sitting between them. PCR used 60 Vbeta primers and 13 Jbeta primers. Repertoires were generated with immunoSEQ multiplex PCR, while TCRdb's copy carries only in-frame clones and drops some. The repertoire holds 150,000 to 200,000 clones, with more than 60% as singletons. The sample is drawn from a study of cytomegalovirus exposure and HLA in healthy donors. Turning to the study itself: Most genotyped donors, 75% to 85% of some 400, had Caucasian-associated genetic ancestry.

Whole-study results and caveats: TCR beta chains numbering more than 150 were designated cytomegalovirus-associated. Segments of the TCR beta V type were, in most cases, productive about 87% or about 30% of the time in an earlier analysis.

Sequenced material: PBMCs. This sequence originates from a woman in her thirties or forties in good health and CMV-seropositive. The chain employs TRBV5-1 and TRBJ1-1, with a possible D match to TRBD1 (5 bases). This chain's CDR3 is CASSLGGAILNTEAFF. CDR3 nucleotides: TGCGCCAGCAGCTTGGGTGGGGCGATACTGAACACTGAAGCTTTCTTT.